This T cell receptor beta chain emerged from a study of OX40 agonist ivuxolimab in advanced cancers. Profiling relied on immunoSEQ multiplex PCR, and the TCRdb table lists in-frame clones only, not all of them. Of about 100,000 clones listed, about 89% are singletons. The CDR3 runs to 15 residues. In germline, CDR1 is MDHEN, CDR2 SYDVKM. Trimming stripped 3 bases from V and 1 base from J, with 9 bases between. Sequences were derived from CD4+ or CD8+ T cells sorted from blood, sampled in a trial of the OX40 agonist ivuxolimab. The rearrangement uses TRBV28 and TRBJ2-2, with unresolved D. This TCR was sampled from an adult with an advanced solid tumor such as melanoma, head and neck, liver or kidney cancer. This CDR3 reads CASSFQVRNTGELFF. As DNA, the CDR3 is TGTGCCAGCAGTTTTCAGGTCCGGAACACCGGGGAGCTGTTTTTT.